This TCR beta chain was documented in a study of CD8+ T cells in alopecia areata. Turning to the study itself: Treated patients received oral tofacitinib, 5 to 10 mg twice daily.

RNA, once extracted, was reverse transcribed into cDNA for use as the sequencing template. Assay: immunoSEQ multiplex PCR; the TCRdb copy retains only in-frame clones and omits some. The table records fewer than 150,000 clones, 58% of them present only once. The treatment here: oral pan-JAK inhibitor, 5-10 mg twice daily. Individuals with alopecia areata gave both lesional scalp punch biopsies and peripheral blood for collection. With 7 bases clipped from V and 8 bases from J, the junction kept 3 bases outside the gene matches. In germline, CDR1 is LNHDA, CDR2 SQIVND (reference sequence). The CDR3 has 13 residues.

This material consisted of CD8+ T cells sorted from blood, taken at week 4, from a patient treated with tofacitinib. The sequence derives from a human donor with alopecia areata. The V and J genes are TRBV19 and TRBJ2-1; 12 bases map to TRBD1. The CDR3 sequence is CASTGTGGDEQFF. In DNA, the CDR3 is TGTGCCAGTACCGGGACAGGGGGCGATGAGCAGTTCTTC. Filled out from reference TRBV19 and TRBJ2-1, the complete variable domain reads DGGITQSPKYLFRKEGQNVTLSCEQNLNHDAMYWYRQDPGQGLRLIYYSQIVNDFQKGDIAEGYSVSREKKESFPLTVTSAQKNPTAFYLCASTGTGGDEQFFGPGTRLTVL.